Presented here are 5 T cell receptor beta chains from one specimen sequenced in a study of T cell responses to AZD1222 COVID-19 vaccine. The method was immunoSEQ multiplex PCR; TCRdb's version includes in-frame clones alone and lacks a portion of them. The repertoire has under 150,000 clones, roughly 92% of them found once; the top ten carry approximately 1.2%. The sequencing here drew on peripheral blood, taken 28 days after the second AZD1222 dose. Source of these receptors: an adult who received the AZD1222 COVID-19 vaccine.

This chain's CDR3 is CASSLGGSSYEQYF. CDR3 bases: TGTGCCAGCAGTTTAGGCGGGAGCTCCTACGAGCAGTACTTC. The rearrangement links TRBV28 to TRBJ2-7; 7 nucleotides match TRBD2. The CDR3 totals 14 residues. CDR1 and CDR2 from the germline V gene are MDHEN and SYDVKM. The V and J ends lost 2 bases and 0 bases, in that order; junction bases with no gene match: 1.

This clone was picked up one time. The chain joins TRBV12-3 or TRBV12-4 to TRBJ1-4; TRBD1 matches 7 bases. V trimming: 6 bases; J trimming: 4 bases; junction bases outside the gene matches: 2. CDR3 length: 13 residues. DNA for the CDR3: TGTGCCAGCAGGGGGACAGTTAATGAAAAACTGTTTTTT. As protein: CASRGTVNEKLFF.

This chain connects TRBV6-6 to TRBJ2-4, with a possible D match to TRBD1 (5 bases). The CDR3 sequence is 14 residues long. In germline, CDR1 is MNHNY, CDR2 SVGAGI (reference sequence). V lost 4 bases to trimming and J lost 0 bases, with 7 bases between them. CDR3 coding DNA: TGTGCCAGCAGTTCGGACATAGCCAAAAACATTCAGTACTTC. This sequence encodes CASSSDIAKNIQYF.

In the case of this clone: One end of the junction is discordant with germline, which a read error may explain. V is TRBV4-3 and J is TRBJ2-7; either TRBD1 or TRBD2 may supply D (5 bases each). The CDR3 has 18 residues. From germline, CDR1 is LGHNA and CDR2 YSLEER. CDR3 sequence reads: CASSQETYPPGPSSEQYF. The CDR3 bases are TGCGCCAGCAGCCAAGAAACTTACCCCCCGGGACCGTCCTCCGAGCAGTACTTC.

The rearrangement links TRBV5-8 to TRBJ1-2, with D unclear. Germline loops: CDR1 SGHTS, CDR2 YDEGEE. The CDR3 runs 13 residues. The V gene lost 4 bases and the J gene lost 8 bases, with 15 bases spanning the gap. CDR3 in amino acids: CASSLPGAGGYTF. The CDR3, as DNA: TGTGCCAGCAGCCTCCCCGGTGCGGGGGGCTACACCTTC.